This TCR beta chain was profiled in a study of T-cell memory formation after mild COVID-19. Study conclusions and caveats: Contracting clones from day 15 to 85 had balanced CD4/CD8; later expanders favoured CD4+. Some SARS-CoV-2-responding clones were already detected in memory before infection.

UMIs and sample barcodes were carried by the TCR alpha and TCR beta cDNA libraries that 5'RACE produced using constant-segment primers. TCRdb fed the 5' RACE reads into MiXCR, producing one record per CDR3 protein. Counted here are 450,000 or so distinct CDR3 sequences, more than 20% occurring once; the ten biggest clones make up around 13%. With respect to this clonotype: The antigen remains undetermined.

This CDR3 has 12 residues. V dropped 3 bases and J dropped 6 bases, with 12 bases sitting between them. The germline gives CDR1 DFQATT, CDR2 SNEGSKA (reference sequence). Sample: PBMCs or a T cell subset sorted from them (not recorded which). The chain is built from TRBV20-1 and TRBJ2-7; D call uncertain. The receptor comes from an adult woman who had mild COVID-19 (a few samples of this study predate the infection). Cell type and time point are not known. The CDR3 sequence: CSASSTMFEQYF. In DNA, the CDR3 is TGCAGTGCTAGTAGTACGATGTTCGAGCAGTACTTC.